The next 29 T cell receptor beta chains were all read from a single sample in a study of tissue T cells after allogeneic stem cell transplantation. Repertoires were generated with immunoSEQ multiplex PCR, while TCRdb's copy carries only in-frame clones and drops some. Of 6,000 to 8,000 clones in the sample, just under 70% were seen once. The source material was tissue from the stomach, sampled at autopsy. The receptors were gathered from a woman aged 18-50 years with breast cancer.

CDR3 in amino acids: CASSLPTRLVSRTDTQYF. In nucleotides, the CDR3 is TGTGCCAGCAGCTTGCCCACGCGACTAGTGAGCCGCACAGATACGCAGTATTTT. J is TRBJ2-3 and V is TRBV5-6; D is possibly TRBD2 (6 bases). Germline V gene data show CDR1 as SGHDT and CDR2 as YYEEEE. V lost 1 base, J lost 1 base, and 19 bases lay in between. This CDR3 is built from 18 residues.

This rearrangement joins TRBV9 to TRBJ2-7, with TRBD1 as a possible D gene (6 bases). V shed 0 bases and J shed 5 bases, with 15 bases lying between them. The CDR3 consists of 15 residues. Germline V gene lookup returns CDR1 SGDLS and CDR2 YYNGEE. CDR3 in amino acids: CASSVAPGENNEQYF. CDR3 sequence (DNA): TGTGCCAGCAGCGTAGCTCCAGGGGAGAATAACGAGCAGTACTTC.

This clone has a single count. The gene calls are TRBV4-3 and TRBJ1-6; D may be TRBD1 (5 bases). CDR3 length: 15 residues. Per the germline V gene, CDR1 is LGHNA and CDR2 is YSLEER. Trimming shortened V by 0 bases and J by 7 bases, and 10 bases separated the two germline ends. The DNA of the CDR3 is TGCGCCAGCAGCCAAGAATGGGGCCCGAATTCACCCCTCCACTTT. Translation: CASSQEWGPNSPLHF.

This rearrangement joins TRBV6-5 to TRBJ2-7; a possible D gene is TRBD1 (6 bases). The germline V gene has CDR1 MNHEY and CDR2 SVGAGI. V gave up 6 bases and J gave up 7 bases, with 19 bases separating them. The CDR3 length is 14 residues. CDR3 DNA: TGTGCCAGCAGGACACATCCACAGGGTGGGGAGCAGTACTTC. Protein product: CASRTHPQGGEQYF.

The genes are TRBV19 and TRBJ1-1; D call uncertain. The germline gives CDR1 LNHDA, CDR2 SQIVND (reference sequence). The V gene lost 0 bases and the J gene lost 5 bases, with 10 bases spanning the gap. The length of the CDR3 is 14 residues. The CDR3 region has the DNA TGTGCCAGTAGTATAGAAGGAGTCAAAACTGAAGCTTTCTTT. It yields the protein CASSIEGVKTEAFF.

This clone is large. V and J are TRBV7-9 and TRBJ2-3; D unresolved. V shed 5 bases and J shed 4 bases, with 13 bases lying between them. CDR3 length: 14 amino acids. Germline lookup yields CDR1 SEHNR and CDR2 FQNEAQ (reference sequence). The CDR3 loop is CASSLHTVADTQYF. The CDR3 nucleotides are TGTGCCAGCAGCCTCCACACGGTGGCAGATACGCAGTATTTT.

This clone showed up just a few times. The V gene is TRBV30, the J gene TRBJ2-7; maybe TRBD2 (6 bases). V dropped 2 bases and J dropped 0 bases, with 11 bases sitting between them. CDR1 GTSNPN and CDR2 SVGIG come from the germline V gene (reference sequence). The CDR3 has 14 amino acids. CDR3 loop: CAWSWAGSSYEQYF. The DNA for the CDR3 is TGTGCCTGGAGTTGGGCGGGATCCTCCTACGAGCAGTACTTC.

The table lists this clone with a few counts. The gene calls are TRBV18 and TRBJ2-1, with 14 bases identical to TRBD2. Germline loops: CDR1 KGHSH, CDR2 LQKENI. V dropped 6 bases and J dropped 8; count of bases not matched to a gene: 3. CDR3 size: 14 residues. CDR3 protein: CASSPTSGRDEQFF. The CDR3 bases are TGTGCCAGCTCGCCGACTAGCGGGAGGGATGAGCAGTTCTTC.

There are a few counts of this clone. The rearrangement links TRBV19 to TRBJ1-3, with no clear D. Germline lookup yields CDR1 LNHDA and CDR2 SQIVND (reference sequence). The CDR3 runs 14 residues. The ends were cut back, 3 bases at V and 6 bases at J, with 12 bases in the middle. The CDR3 here is CASSIPPGENTIYF. CDR3 coding DNA: TGTGCCAGTAGTATCCCCCCGGGTGAAAACACCATATATTTT.

This chain connects TRBV29-1 to TRBJ2-3, with D perhaps TRBD1 (5 bases). CDR1 and CDR2 from the germline V gene are SQVTM and ANQGSEA. V was shortened by 1 base and J by 6 bases, with 11 bases between the two germline ends. The length of the CDR3 is 13 residues. CDR3 loop: CSVEGQGGDTQYF. CDR3 nucleotide sequence: TGCAGCGTTGAAGGGCAGGGTGGGGATACGCAGTATTTT.

There are a few counts of this clone. The junction departs from the called germline gene at one end, perhaps through a read error. The same CDR3 also results from other DNA sequences found in this sample. The chain carries TRBV7-2 and TRBJ2-3; 10 bases agree with TRBD2. The CDR3 runs 14 residues. CDR1 SGHTA and CDR2 FQGNSA come from the germline V gene. CDR3 sequence reads: CASSLAGATDTQYF. CDR3 sequence (DNA): TGTGCCAGCAGCCTAGCGGGGGCCACAGATACGCAGTATTTT.

The rearrangement uses TRBV7-9 and TRBJ2-7, with 10 bases that match TRBD2. Germline V lookup: CDR1 SEHNR, CDR2 FQNEAQ (reference sequence). This CDR3 has 14 residues. After removal of 11 bases from V and 0 bases from J, the junction contained 7 bases not matched to a gene. DNA of the CDR3: TGTGCCGTCCTAGCGGGAGATTTCTCCTACGAGCAGTACTTC. Encoded protein: CAVLAGDFSYEQYF.

The chain combines TRBV28 with TRBJ1-3, with D maybe TRBD1 (5 bases). The CDR3 length is 15 residues. V was cut by 1 base and J by 7 bases, with 14 bases left in between. Germline values: CDR1 MDHEN, CDR2 SYDVKM. The chain's CDR3 is CASSLSEGLGNTIYF. CDR3 nucleotide sequence: TGTGCCAGCAGTTTATCCGAGGGACTTGGGAACACCATATATTTT.

By share, this clone ranks as large. The CDR3 protein is CASSYGTSAYEQYF. CDR3 DNA sequence: TGTGCCAGCAGTTACGGGACTAGCGCCTACGAGCAGTACTTC. The V call is TRBV6-2 or TRBV6-3, the J call TRBJ2-7; 10 nucleotides line up with TRBD2. Losses at the gene ends were 2 bases for V and 2 bases for J; bases not matched to a gene: 0. Germline CDR1 MNHEY, CDR2 SVGEGT. The CDR3 consists of 14 residues.

The V and J genes are TRBV19 and TRBJ1-1; D may be TRBD1 (5 bases). CDR1 and CDR2 (germline): LNHDA, SQIVND (reference sequence). There are 14 residues in the CDR3. Trimming took off 1 base at V and 0 bases at J, with 6 bases between the two ends. As DNA, the CDR3 is TGTGCCAGTAGTATAGGACAGATGAACACTGAAGCTTTCTTT. Its translation is CASSIGQMNTEAFF.

The chain employs TRBV18 and TRBJ2-3; no definite D call. V lost 1 base and J lost 0, with 8 bases in between. The CDR3 spans 15 residues. Germline assignment: CDR1 KGHSH and CDR2 LQKENI. The CDR3: CASSPRVESTDTQYF. Written as DNA, the CDR3 is TGTGCCAGCTCACCACGGGTCGAAAGCACAGATACGCAGTATTTT.

The chain is built from TRBV5-6 and TRBJ2-2; the D gene is possibly TRBD1 (5 bases). The germline V gene encodes CDR1 SGHDT and CDR2 YYEEEE. V lost 0 bases and J lost 7, with 10 bases in between. The CDR3 spans 14 residues. CDR3 protein: CASSLVAGIGELFF. CDR3 sequence (DNA): TGTGCCAGCAGCTTGGTGGCAGGGATCGGGGAGCTGTTTTTT.

The rearrangement uses TRBV20-1 and TRBJ2-4; D unresolved. The germline CDR1 and CDR2 sequences are DFQATT and SNEGSKA (reference sequence). The V and J ends lost 3 bases and 6 bases respectively, with 12 bases between them. The CDR3 is made up of 13 amino acids. This CDR3 is CSASWQDRNIQYF. CDR3 coding DNA: TGCAGTGCTAGTTGGCAGGACCGAAACATTCAGTACTTC.

The chain carries TRBV7-9 and TRBJ2-3; 11 nucleotides align to TRBD2. Germline values: CDR1 SEHNR, CDR2 FQNEAQ (reference sequence). With 4 bases clipped from V and 14 bases from J, the junction kept 8 bases outside the gene matches. This CDR3 region has 13 residues. The CDR3 loop reads CASSSGLAVGRYF. CDR3 nucleotides: TGTGCCAGCAGCTCGGGACTAGCGGTTGGACGGTATTTT.

Details on this clone: This CDR3 is also generated by other DNA sequences in the sample. The chain joins TRBV7-2 to TRBJ2-7, with D hard to call. Germline V lookup: CDR1 SGHTA, CDR2 FQGNSA. The CDR3 totals 11 residues. V lost 5 bases, J lost 3 bases, and 5 bases lay in between. CDR3 loop: CASSLYYEQYF. The CDR3 DNA follows: TGTGCCAGCAGCCTGTACTACGAGCAGTACTTC.

The V gene is TRBV2, the J gene TRBJ2-2; 8 bases agree with TRBD1. The CDR3 has 13 residues. The V gene's germline CDR1 is SNHLY and CDR2 FYNNEI. J lost 7 bases, V lost 5 bases, and 3 bases had no gene match. In DNA, the CDR3 is TGTGCCAGCAGTCGACAGGGGAACGGGGAGCTGTTTTTT. Protein sequence: CASSRQGNGELFF. The full variable domain, in which reference TRBV2 and TRBJ2-2 provide the parts outside the CDR3, is EPEVTQTPSHQVTQMGQEVILRCVPISNHLYFYWYRQILGQKVEFLVSFYNNEISEKSEIFDDQFSVERPDGSNFTLKIRSTKLEDSAMYFCASSRQGNGELFFGEGSRLTVL.

The table lists this clone with a few counts. The chain employs TRBV19 and TRBJ1-2; 7 bases match TRBD1. Unmatched junction bases numbered 9, after V lost 7 bases and J lost 4 bases. This CDR3 is built from 14 residues. The germline gives CDR1 LNHDA, CDR2 SQIVND (reference sequence). Here the CDR3 reads CASNPTGQGYGYTF. CDR3 sequence (DNA): TGTGCCAGTAATCCGACAGGGCAAGGCTATGGCTACACCTTC.

This clone was observed a handful of times. This chain uses TRBV4-3 with TRBJ2-7; possible D gene TRBD2, 6 bases. From germline, CDR1 is LGHNA and CDR2 YSLEER. V gave up 1 base and J gave up 2 bases, with 9 bases separating them. The CDR3 is 14 amino acids. Here the CDR3 DNA reads TGCGCCAGCAGCCAAGGTGGAGGGGCCTACGAGCAGTACTTC. As protein: CASSQGGGAYEQYF.

This clone was seen a few times. The chain joins TRBV6-5 to TRBJ2-6; D remains ambiguous. CDR3 size: 14 residues. Germline V lookup: CDR1 MNHEY, CDR2 SVGAGI. Trimming took off 6 bases at V and 0 bases at J, with 6 bases between the two ends. The CDR3 coding sequence is TGTGCCAGCAGGGGGTACTCTGGGGCCAACGTCCTGACTTTC. Its protein product is CASRGYSGANVLTF.

The chain carries TRBV6-4 and TRBJ1-5, with D perhaps matching TRBD1 (5 bases). The V and J ends lost 7 bases and 0 bases respectively, with 28 bases between them. The CDR3 runs to 20 residues. Looked up from germline, CDR1 is MRHNA and CDR2 is SNTAGT. The CDR3 DNA is TGTGCCAGCACCCCCCCCTGGCCCGGGGCTAGCCCCCATAGCAATCAGCCCCAGCATTTT. It translates to CASTPPWPGASPHSNQPQHF.

This clone was seen once. The J gene is TRBJ1-3, the V gene TRBV6-6; D remains ambiguous. This CDR3 has 13 residues. The V end was cut by 2 bases, the J end by 4 bases, with 6 bases between. Looked up from germline, CDR1 is MNHNY and CDR2 is SVGAGI (reference sequence). The CDR3 DNA reads TGTGCCAGCAGTTACATCCAGGGAAACACCATATATTTT. Translation gives CASSYIQGNTIYF.

The J gene is TRBJ1-4, the V gene TRBV29-1; 8 nucleotides match TRBD1. V trimming: 5 bases; J trimming: 0 bases; junction bases outside the gene matches: 2. The CDR3 is made up of 14 amino acids. Germline assignment: CDR1 SQVTM and CDR2 ANQGSEA. This chain's CDR3 is CSVLQGATNEKLFF. For the CDR3, the DNA is TGCAGCGTTCTACAGGGGGCAACTAATGAAAAACTGTTTTTT.

This chain links TRBV12-3 or TRBV12-4 with TRBJ1-1; D gene ambiguous. Trimming removed 3 bases from V and 11 bases from J, with 16 bases in between. CDR3 size: 13 residues. CDR3 coding DNA: TGTGCCAGCAGTTTGGGCCTGGGGTGGGCGGCTTTCTTT. Translation gives CASSLGLGWAAFF.

This clone qualifies as large. The chain has TRBV7-2 and TRBJ1-6, with no clear D. This CDR3 is 12 amino acids long. Germline CDR1 SGHTA, CDR2 FQGNSA. V gave up 7 bases and J gave up 6 bases, with 7 bases separating them. CDR3 sequence (DNA): TGTGCCAGCACCTGGGGTAATTCACCCCTCCACTTT. Translating gives CASTWGNSPLHF.